The 16 T cell receptor beta chains given below trace back to one sample, sequenced in a study of CD8+ T cells in alopecia areata. The treatment here: oral pan-JAK inhibitor, 5-10 mg twice daily. RNA extraction and reverse transcription yielded cDNA as sequencing template. Profiling relied on immunoSEQ multiplex PCR, and the TCRdb table lists in-frame clones only, not all of them. This sample has 100,000 or so clones; just under 60% occur once, and the top ten carry 15% to 20%. This specimen was CD8+ T cells sorted from blood, taken at roughly week 55, from a patient treated with tofacitinib. The receptors shown here come from a human donor with alopecia areata.

This chain uses TRBV27 with TRBJ2-1; D is perhaps TRBD1 (7 bases). This CDR3 is built from 15 residues. The V gene's germline CDR1 is MNHEY and CDR2 SMNVEV (reference sequence). V was cut by 1 base and J by 5 bases, with 12 bases left in between. Here the CDR3 reads CASSLWQGGDNEQFF. The DNA of the CDR3 is TGTGCCAGCAGTTTATGGCAGGGGGGAGACAATGAGCAGTTCTTC.

J is TRBJ2-2 and V is TRBV4-1; 11 bases match TRBD2. V lost 4 bases, J lost 3 bases, and 13 bases stayed unmatched. This CDR3 is 19 amino acids long. CDR1 is MGHRA and CDR2 is YSYEKL in the germline V gene. The CDR3, as DNA: TGCGCCAGCAGCCCGCGCGGGACTAGCGGTGTACTGGACACCGGGGAGCTGTTTTTT. This codes for CASSPRGTSGVLDTGELFF.

This clone has just a few counts. The V gene is TRBV19, the J gene TRBJ2-7; D unresolved. Germline V gives CDR1 LNHDA, CDR2 SQIVND (reference sequence). This CDR3 contains 13 residues. V lost 1 base and J lost 5, with 9 bases in between. CDR3 sequence (DNA): TGTGCCAGTAGTATAGTTTATGCGGACGAGCAGTACTTC. Protein: CASSIVYADEQYF. The variable domain in full, completed from reference TRBV19 and TRBJ2-7, reads DGGITQSPKYLFRKEGQNVTLSCEQNLNHDAMYWYRQDPGQGLRLIYYSQIVNDFQKGDIAEGYSVSREKKESFPLTVTSAQKNPTAFYLCASSIVYADEQYFGPGTRLTVT.

The table lists this clone with a few counts. This chain links TRBV25-1 with TRBJ1-6, with D maybe TRBD1 (5 bases). CDR3 size: 14 residues. The germline gives CDR1 MGHDK, CDR2 SYGVNS. Between the trimmed V and J ends, which lost 8 bases and 7 bases, there was a span of 15 bases. This CDR3 is CASSGEGRNSPLHF. The CDR3 region has the DNA TGTGCCAGCTCCGGGGAGGGGAGGAATTCACCCCTCCACTTT. Full variable domain (missing parts from reference TRBV25-1 and TRBJ1-6): EADIYQTPRYLVIGTGKKITLECSQTMGHDKMYWYQQDPGMELHLIHYSYGVNSTEKGDLSSESTVSRIRTEHFPLTLESARPSHTSQYLCASSGEGRNSPLHFGNGTRLTVT.

This clone occurred a few times. The chain carries TRBV19 and TRBJ2-6; D possibly corresponds to TRBD1 (6 bases). The CDR3 has 16 residues. The V gene lost 3 bases and the J gene lost 2 bases, with 11 bases spanning the gap. Germline lookup yields CDR1 LNHDA and CDR2 SQIVND (reference sequence). The CDR3 spells CASSIYRVPGANVLTF. The CDR3 DNA reads as TGTGCCAGTAGTATCTACAGGGTCCCTGGGGCCAACGTCCTGACTTTC.

The rearrangement joins TRBV6-5 to TRBJ1-1; D is ambiguous. This CDR3 is built from 14 residues. Per the germline V gene, CDR1 is MNHEY and CDR2 is SVGAGI. Trimming left V 2 bases short and J 3 bases short, with 10 bases between. The CDR3, as DNA: TGTGCCAGCAGTTACGCCGGAGCGGACACTGAAGCTTTCTTT. Its protein product is CASSYAGADTEAFF.

The V call is TRBV9, the J call TRBJ2-3; TRBD2 is a possible D gene (5 bases). Trimming stripped 6 bases from V and 3 bases from J, with 14 bases between. The CDR3 spans 14 residues. Looked up from germline, CDR1 is SGDLS and CDR2 is YYNGEE. CDR3 in DNA: TGTGCCAGCAACTCGGGCGGAGGAACAGATACGCAGTATTTT. Translating it yields CASNSGGGTDTQYF.

This rearrangement joins TRBV19 to TRBJ2-7; no clear D gene. There are 16 residues in the CDR3. Germline V lookup: CDR1 LNHDA, CDR2 SQIVND (reference sequence). Trimming pared 7 bases from V and 0 bases from J, leaving 19 bases between. The CDR3 DNA sequence: TGTGCCAGTACCCCCAAGGTGGCGGATAGCTCCTACGAGCAGTACTTC. Translation: CASTPKVADSSYEQYF.

The chain links TRBV25-1 to TRBJ2-5, with a tentative D call TRBD2 (6 bases). CDR3 length: 16 amino acids. In germline, CDR1 is MGHDK, CDR2 SYGVNS. Between the trimmed V and J ends, which lost 6 bases and 5 bases, there was a span of 22 bases. In nucleotides, the CDR3 is TGTGCCAGCAGCGAGGACCGCGCATCTGGGGGGGAGACCCAGTACTTC. The encoded protein is CASSEDRASGGETQYF.

This clone was found a few times. This sequence joins TRBV30 and TRBJ2-2; D tentatively fits TRBD1 or TRBD2 (5 bases each). Germline CDR1 and CDR2: GTSNPN and SVGIG (reference sequence). V lost 8 bases to trimming and J lost 6 bases, with 19 bases between them. The CDR3 covers 14 residues. This CDR3 reads CALRPGTLPGELFF. The CDR3 DNA reads as TGTGCCCTTAGACCCGGGACCCTTCCCGGGGAGCTGTTTTTT.

The chain carries TRBV15 and TRBJ2-3; no firm D call. The CDR3 loop spans 11 amino acids. Trimming took off 7 bases at V and 8 bases at J, with 10 bases between the two ends. Germline CDR1 LNHNV, CDR2 YYDKDF (reference sequence). CDR3 bases: TGTGCCACCATTGTTTTGGGTACGCAGTATTTT. Encoded protein: CATIVLGTQYF.

This clone appeared a few times. The rearrangement uses TRBV12-5 and TRBJ1-1; D unclear. Trimming removed 3 bases from V and 4 bases from J, with 3 bases in between. The CDR3 contains 11 residues. Germline assignment: CDR1 LGHNT and CDR2 FRNRAP. CDR3 nucleotides: TGTGCTAGTGGTTTAGGCACTGAAGCTTTCTTT. Translating gives CASGLGTEAFF.

The rearrangement links TRBV2 to TRBJ2-1, with TRBD2 matching over 7 bases. Germline assignment: CDR1 SNHLY and CDR2 FYNNEI. V shed 3 bases and J 1 base; nucleotides not matched to a gene: 6. There are 16 residues in the CDR3. This chain's CDR3 is CASSESSGLSYNEQFF. The DNA of the CDR3 is TGTGCCAGCAGTGAGTCTAGCGGATTGTCCTACAATGAGCAGTTCTTC. The variable domain in full, with the rest retrieved from reference TRBV2 and TRBJ2-1, is EPEVTQTPSHQVTQMGQEVILRCVPISNHLYFYWYRQILGQKVEFLVSFYNNEISEKSEIFDDQFSVERPDGSNFTLKIRSTKLEDSAMYFCASSESSGLSYNEQFFGPGTRLTVL.

This clone was detected only a few times. CDR3 nucleotides: TGTGCCAGCAGCTACGGGACAGCCAATGAGCAGTTCTTC. Translated: CASSYGTANEQFF. The V and J genes are TRBV11-2 and TRBJ2-1; 7 bases are shared with TRBD1. J gave up 6 bases and V 4 bases, and 3 bases lay outside the gene matches. Germline CDR1 and CDR2: SGHAT and FQNNGV. The CDR3 extends over 13 amino acids.

The genes are TRBV27 and TRBJ2-2; D may be TRBD2 (6 bases). The CDR3 extends over 17 amino acids. V dropped 2 bases and J dropped 0 bases, with 13 bases sitting between them. Per the germline V gene, CDR1 is MNHEY and CDR2 is SMNVEV (reference sequence). CDR3 sequence: CASSLRLAQANTGELFF. CDR3 nucleotide sequence: TGTGCCAGCAGTTTAAGGCTAGCGCAAGCGAACACCGGGGAGCTGTTTTTT.

In its sample, this clone was seen once. The gene calls are TRBV15 and TRBJ1-5, with a possible D match to TRBD1 (6 bases). CDR3 length equals 14 residues. V was shortened by 1 base and J by 10 bases, with 14 bases between the two germline ends. Germline CDR1 reads LNHNV; CDR2 reads YYDKDF (reference sequence). The CDR3 sequence: CATSRGTGRSPQHF. The CDR3 DNA reads as TGTGCCACCAGCAGAGGTACAGGGCGATCACCCCAGCATTTT.